This T cell receptor (beta chain) was recovered during a study of identical twins. Template switching added a universal primer binding site, and final cDNA carried unique molecular identifiers. One entry per CDR3 protein results from TCRdb running MiXCR on the 5' RACE reads. The sample gives about 470,000 distinct CDR3 sequences, more than 20% of which show up once; just under 3% is in the top ten. CDR1 SGHRS and CDR2 YFSETQ come from the germline V gene. This CDR3 has 14 residues. V shed 10 bases and J 2 bases; nucleotides not matched to a gene: 10. These same data were also listed under a study on T cells expressing NK-cell markers. That source adds: Seropositivity for HCMV was found in most of the eight sequenced donors, with one seronegative.

The receptor was derived from a woman between 18 and 29 years old in good health. The chain carries TRBV5-1 and TRBJ2-7; 9 bases line up with TRBD1. The source material was CD4+ T cells sorted from blood. CDR3 in DNA: TGCGCCGGGTCTCCCGGGACAGGGACCTACGAGCAGTACTTC. The encoded protein is CAGSPGTGTYEQYF.